What follows are 19 T cell receptor beta chains derived from one specimen sequenced in a study of blood T cell repertoires in COVID-19. This table comes from immunoSEQ multiplex PCR, and its TCRdb copy is limited to in-frame clones, with some not included. This table has 250,000 or so clones, roughly four fifths appearing once. Sample: PBMCs or T cells enriched from blood (not recorded which). The receptors were gathered from a man aged 50 to 60 who had recovered from COVID-19.

This chain uses TRBV4-1 with TRBJ1-2; possible D gene TRBD1, 6 bases. Trimming took off 2 bases at V and 4 bases at J, with 14 bases between the two ends. Per germline, CDR1 MGHRA and CDR2 YSYEKL. This CDR3 spans 15 amino acids. CDR3 region: CASSQPRTESYGYTF. The CDR3 DNA follows: TGCGCCAGCAGCCAACCTCGGACAGAATCCTATGGCTACACCTTC.

The rearrangement uses TRBV7-2 and TRBJ1-1, with 8 bases matching TRBD1. V lost 5 bases and J lost 0; bases outside the gene matches: 5. This CDR3 comprises 15 residues. Per germline, CDR1 SGHTA and CDR2 FQGNSA. The CDR3 coding sequence is TGTGCCAGCAGCCTGAACAGGGGGGTGAACACTGAAGCTTTCTTT. Translated: CASSLNRGVNTEAFF.

V usage is TRBV19 and J usage is TRBJ2-3, with 16 bases that match TRBD2. The V gene end was trimmed by 9 bases and the J gene end by 0 bases; junction bases not matched to a gene: 6. The CDR3 is 17 residues long. Per the germline V gene, CDR1 is LNHDA and CDR2 is SQIVND (reference sequence). The CDR3 DNA follows: TGTGCCAGCCAGGGACTAGCGGGGGGGCCTAGCACAGATACGCAGTATTTT. Residues: CASQGLAGGPSTDTQYF.

J is TRBJ2-1 and V is TRBV5-1, with 8 bases matching TRBD1. Trimming at V came to 1 base and at J to 3 bases, leaving 3 bases not matched to a gene. The CDR3 is made up of 15 amino acids. Germline V gene sequence: CDR1 SGHRS, CDR2 YFSETQ. DNA for the CDR3: TGCGCCAGCAGCTTGTGGACAGGGCACTACAATGAGCAGTTCTTC. It translates to CASSLWTGHYNEQFF.

CDR3: CASSVPGNTIYF. The CDR3 coding sequence is TGTGCCAGCAGCGTTCCGGGAAACACCATATATTTT. This chain connects TRBV9 to TRBJ1-3; D not certain. The CDR3 totals 12 residues. Per the germline V gene, CDR1 is SGDLS and CDR2 is YYNGEE. Trimming took off 2 bases at V and 4 bases at J, with 4 bases between the two ends.

V usage is TRBV18 and J usage is TRBJ1-3, with TRBD1 matching 10 bases. Trimming cost V 3 bases and J 0 bases; bases outside gene matches: 5. This CDR3 is 17 amino acids long. CDR1 and CDR2 (germline): KGHSH, LQKENI. This CDR3 reads CASSPMTGGSSGNTIYF. CDR3 DNA: TGTGCCAGCTCACCGATGACAGGGGGCTCCTCTGGAAACACCATATATTTT.

The chain couples TRBV18 to TRBJ2-3; 8 bases align to TRBD2. Trimming removed 0 bases from V and 5 bases from J; junction bases left unmatched: 16. CDR1 is KGHSH, CDR2 LQKENI, per germline. CDR3 size: 19 residues. The CDR3 sequence is CASSPPGVGVSGRRDTQYF. CDR3 in DNA: TGTGCCAGCTCACCACCGGGCGTGGGGGTGAGCGGGAGACGAGATACGCAGTATTTT. Variable domain in full (rest from reference TRBV18 and TRBJ2-3): NAGVMQNPRHLVRRRGQEARLRCSPMKGHSHVYWYRQLPEEGLKFMVYLQKENIIDESGMPKERFSAEFPKEGPSILRIQQVVRGDSAAYFCASSPPGVGVSGRRDTQYFGPGTRLTVL.

This clone was observed a single time. V is TRBV19 and J is TRBJ2-3; TRBD2 matches 12 bases. The CDR3 consists of 17 residues. Per germline, CDR1 LNHDA and CDR2 SQIVND (reference sequence). V lost 8 bases to trimming and J lost 3 bases; unmatched junction nucleotides: 12. The CDR3 region is CASQERLAGGQTDTQYF. The CDR3 nucleotides read TGTGCCAGTCAAGAACGTCTAGCGGGGGGGCAGACAGATACGCAGTATTTT.

This sequence joins TRBV12-5 and TRBJ1-5; 9 bases are shared with TRBD1. CDR1 is LGHNT, CDR2 FRNRAP, per germline. With 7 bases clipped from V and 3 bases from J, the junction kept 4 bases outside the gene matches. The CDR3 is 14 amino acids. The CDR3 DNA reads TGTGCTAGTGCCGGGGACAGGGTCAATCAGCCCCAGCATTTT. The encoded protein is CASAGDRVNQPQHF.

The chain combines TRBV15 with TRBJ2-7; a possible D gene is TRBD1 (6 bases). V shed 3 bases and J shed 1 base, with 10 bases lying between them. Per germline, CDR1 LNHNV and CDR2 YYDKDF (reference sequence). The CDR3 runs 14 residues. CDR3 nucleotide sequence: TGTGCCACCAGCAGCCAAGGGGGATCCTACGAGCAGTACTTC. Its translation is CATSSQGGSYEQYF.

The gene calls are TRBV7-6 and TRBJ1-6, with 9 nucleotides matching TRBD1. Looked up from germline, CDR1 is SGHVS and CDR2 is FNYEAQ. V trimming: 4 bases; J trimming: 7 bases; junction bases outside the gene matches: 8. The CDR3 length is 16 residues. The CDR3 spells CASSWGTGTLNSPLHF. The DNA for the CDR3 is TGTGCCAGCAGCTGGGGGACAGGGACGTTGAATTCACCCCTCCACTTT.

The gene calls are TRBV11-2 and TRBJ2-1; D perhaps matches TRBD1 (5 bases). Trimming removed 4 bases at V and 3 bases at J, with 13 bases between. The CDR3 contains 15 residues. Germline CDR1 SGHAT, CDR2 FQNNGV. Here the CDR3 reads CASSSTGRVYNEQFF. The DNA of the CDR3 is TGTGCCAGCAGCTCAACCGGCAGGGTCTACAATGAGCAGTTCTTC.

This rearrangement joins TRBV7-2 to TRBJ1-3; 9 bases are a match to TRBD1. CDR1 and CDR2 (germline): SGHTA, FQGNSA. The junction had 2 bases not matched to a gene; V was cut back by 5 bases and J by 0 bases. This CDR3 contains 15 residues. CDR3 DNA sequence: TGTGCCAGCAGCCCGACAGGGGGCTCTGGAAACACCATATATTTT. Translating it yields CASSPTGGSGNTIYF.

The rearrangement uses TRBV4-3 and TRBJ2-1, with 12 bases matching TRBD1. Trimming removed 3 bases from V and 8 bases from J; junction bases left unmatched: 5. Per germline, CDR1 LGHNA and CDR2 YSLEER. The CDR3 is made up of 15 amino acids. The CDR3: CASSQPGQGAYEQFF. The DNA for the CDR3 is TGCGCCAGCAGCCAGCCGGGACAGGGGGCCTATGAGCAGTTCTTC.

Of note for this clone: The sample has other DNA sequences that encode this CDR3 too. The chain recombines TRBV29-1 with TRBJ2-2; D may be TRBD2 (5 bases). V was pared by 5 bases and J by 4 bases, with 8 bases between. In germline, CDR1 is SQVTM, CDR2 ANQGSEA. CDR3 length: 12 amino acids. The chain's CDR3 is CSVTAGTGELFF. CDR3 DNA sequence: TGCAGCGTTACGGCGGGCACCGGGGAGCTGTTTTTT.

In DNA form, the CDR3 reads TGTGCCAGCAGCTCCGTTGGAGGGGTGAACACTGAAGCTTTCTTT. It is translated as CASSSVGGVNTEAFF. This rearrangement joins TRBV5-4 to TRBJ1-1; tentatively, D is TRBD1 (5 bases). The V end lost 3 bases, the J end lost 0 bases, and 12 bases lay between the germline ends. This CDR3 has 15 residues. Per germline, CDR1 SGHNT and CDR2 YYREEE (reference sequence).

The chain's CDR3 is CASSLDSDYGYTF. The CDR3 bases are TGTGCCAGCAGCCTGGACAGCGACTATGGCTACACCTTC. V and J are TRBV7-9 and TRBJ1-2, with D tentatively TRBD1 (6 bases). This CDR3 has 13 amino acids. Germline loops: CDR1 SEHNR, CDR2 FQNEAQ (reference sequence). V was clipped by 5 bases and J by 3 bases, with 10 bases between them.

This chain links TRBV27 with TRBJ1-5, with 10 bases that match TRBD1. Losses at the gene ends were 6 bases for V and 1 base for J; bases not matched to a gene: 0. This CDR3 comprises 14 residues. Germline CDR1 is MNHEY and CDR2 is SMNVEV (reference sequence). Here the CDR3 reads CASRDRGSNQPQHF. CDR3 sequence (DNA): TGTGCCAGCAGGGACAGGGGGAGCAATCAGCCCCAGCATTTT.

V and J are TRBV7-2 and TRBJ1-2, with TRBD1 matching 10 bases. Germline loops: CDR1 SGHTA, CDR2 FQGNSA. The J segment lost 5 bases and the V segment lost 6 bases, leaving 9 bases of the junction unmatched. The CDR3 spans 15 residues. CDR3 sequence reads: CASRLDRGLGYGYTF. CDR3 coding DNA: TGTGCCAGCAGACTTGACAGGGGGCTGGGGTATGGCTACACCTTC.